This is a list of T cell receptor beta chains from one sample in a study of cytomegalovirus exposure and HLA in healthy donors. Sequenced by immunoSEQ multiplex PCR; TCRdb stores in-frame clones only, minus some. The sample consists of around 150,000 clones, 75% to 85% of them appearing once. Sequenced material: PBMCs. These receptors all come from a woman aged 40-49 years in good health and CMV-seronegative. CDR3s include the opening cysteine and the closing phenylalanine or tryptophan. A D gene is named only where the DNA matches it firmly. Only part of the rows carry a size: once, few, many, or a class if the clone is expanded.

J gene | V gene | D gene | clone size | CDR3 length | CDR3 protein | CDR3 DNA
TRBJ2-7 | TRBV5-4 | - | few | 17 | CASTFGSTGYSSYEQYF | -
TRBJ2-7 | TRBV30 | - | - | 11 | CAWSVRYEQYF | TGTGCCTGGAGTGTCCGGTACGAGCAGTACTTC
TRBJ1-2 | TRBV14 | TRBD1 | - | 16 | CASSQGGQGVTYGYTF | TGTGCCAGCAGCCAAGGGGGACAGGGGGTTACCTATGGCTACACCTTC
TRBJ2-7 | TRBV19 | TRBD2 | - | 13 | CATARGASYEQYF | TGTGCCACCGCGCGGGGGGCGTCCTACGAGCAGTACTTC
TRBJ1-2 | TRBV19 | - | few | 15 | CASSIDLNTYYGYTF | TGTGCCAGTAGTATAGATCTCAACACGTACTATGGCTACACCTTC
TRBJ1-3 | TRBV19 | - | - | 16 | CASAQARPLSGNTIYF | TGTGCCAGTGCACAGGCCCGGCCACTGTCTGGAAACACCATATATTTT
TRBJ1-5 | TRBV19 | TRBD1 | few | 17 | CASSISRGHRGTQPQHF | TGTGCCAGTAGTATCTCGCGGGGTCACAGGGGAACCCAGCCCCAGCATTTT
TRBJ1-2 | TRBV18 | TRBD1 | - | 14 | CASSEEGANYGYTF | TGTGCCAGCTCAGAGGAGGGGGCGAACTATGGCTACACCTTC
TRBJ1-1 | TRBV29-1 | TRBD1 | - | 13 | CSVDRGSSTEAFF | TGCAGCGTAGACAGGGGGTCTTCCACTGAAGCTTTCTTT
TRBJ2-7 | TRBV27 | - | - | 14 | CASSYGESSYEQYF | TGTGCCAGCAGTTACGGGGAGAGCTCCTACGAGCAGTACTTC
TRBJ2-2 | TRBV18 | - | - | 15 | CASSSVLTNTGELFF | TGTGCCAGCTCATCGGTGCTCACTAACACCGGGGAGCTGTTTTTT
TRBJ1-2 | TRBV10-3 | - | - | 13 | CAISQATNYGYTF | TGTGCCATCAGCCAAGCGACTAACTATGGCTACACCTTC
TRBJ2-5 | TRBV6-1 | TRBD2 | - | 17 | CASSEVLAGGFQETQYF | TGTGCCAGCAGTGAAGTTCTAGCGGGGGGGTTCCAAGAGACCCAGTACTTC
TRBJ1-1 | TRBV25-1 | - | - | 15 | CASSDLTVGSTEAFF | TGTGCCAGCAGTGACTTAACAGTGGGCTCAACTGAAGCTTTCTTT
TRBJ2-7 | TRBV25-1 | - | - | 14 | CASSDLGASYEQYF | TGTGCCAGCAGTGATCTAGGGGCCTCCTACGAGCAGTACTTC
TRBJ2-7 | TRBV11-2 | - | - | 13 | CASSLGRNYEQYF | TGTGCCAGCAGCTTAGGCAGGAATTACGAGCAGTACTTC
TRBJ1-2 | TRBV10-3 | TRBD1 | - | 16 | CAISDTGGSGLYGYTF | TGTGCCATCAGTGATACAGGGGGAAGCGGTTTATATGGCTACACCTTC
TRBJ1-1 | TRBV6-4 | - | - | 14 | CASSVDLRGTEAFF | TGTGCCAGCAGTGTAGATTTACGAGGGACTGAAGCTTTCTTT
TRBJ1-3 | TRBV15 | TRBD1 | - | 14 | CAAGLRGNGNTIYF | TGTGCCGCCGGACTCAGGGGGAATGGAAACACCATATATTTT
TRBJ2-7 | TRBV5-1 | - | once | 13 | CASSAEADLMQYF | TGCGCCAGCAGCGCAGAGGCAGACCTAATGCAGTACTTC
TRBJ1-5 | TRBV7-2 | - | - | 15 | CASSLTAHSNQPQHF | TGTGCCAGCAGCTTAACAGCACATAGCAATCAGCCCCAGCATTTT
TRBJ1-2 | TRBV28 | TRBD1 | - | 14 | CASNGGTGNYGYTF | TGTGCCAGCAACGGGGGGACAGGAAACTATGGCTACACCTTC
TRBJ1-4 | TRBV5-4 | - | - | 15 | CASSLSAATNEKLFF | TGTGCCAGCAGCTTGAGCGCAGCAACTAATGAAAAACTGTTTTTT
TRBJ1-4 | TRBV25-1 | - | - | 18 | CASSAILPTRATNEKLFF | TGTGCCAGCAGTGCAATTCTCCCGACACGAGCAACTAATGAAAAACTGTTTTTT
TRBJ2-7 | TRBV11-2 | TRBD1 | - | 15 | CASSLVRAGGHEQYF | TGTGCCAGCAGCTTAGTTCGGGCAGGGGGCCACGAGCAGTACTTC
TRBJ1-4 | TRBV5-6 | - | few | 17 | CASSLGQGLTTNEKLFF | TGTGCCAGCAGCTTGGGGCAGGGGTTAACGACTAATGAAAAACTGTTTTTT
TRBJ1-6 | TRBV30 | - | - | 13 | CAWSVDTNSPLHF | TGTGCCTGGAGTGTAGACACTAATTCACCCCTCCACTTT
TRBJ2-7 | TRBV29-1 | TRBD2 | - | 15 | CSVEDSGGPPYEQYF | TGCAGCGTTGAAGATAGCGGGGGACCTCCCTACGAGCAGTACTTC
TRBJ1-1 | TRBV5-1 | - | - | 12 | CASSSGDTEAFF | TGCGCCAGCAGCTCAGGGGACACTGAAGCTTTCTTT
TRBJ1-6 | TRBV9 | - | - | 13 | CATSPGVESPLHF | TGTGCCACCTCCCCGGGGGTAGAATCACCCCTCCACTTT
TRBJ1-2 | TRBV6-1 | TRBD1 | few | 13 | CASSLQGADGYTF | TGTGCCAGCAGTCTTCAGGGGGCAGATGGCTACACCTTC